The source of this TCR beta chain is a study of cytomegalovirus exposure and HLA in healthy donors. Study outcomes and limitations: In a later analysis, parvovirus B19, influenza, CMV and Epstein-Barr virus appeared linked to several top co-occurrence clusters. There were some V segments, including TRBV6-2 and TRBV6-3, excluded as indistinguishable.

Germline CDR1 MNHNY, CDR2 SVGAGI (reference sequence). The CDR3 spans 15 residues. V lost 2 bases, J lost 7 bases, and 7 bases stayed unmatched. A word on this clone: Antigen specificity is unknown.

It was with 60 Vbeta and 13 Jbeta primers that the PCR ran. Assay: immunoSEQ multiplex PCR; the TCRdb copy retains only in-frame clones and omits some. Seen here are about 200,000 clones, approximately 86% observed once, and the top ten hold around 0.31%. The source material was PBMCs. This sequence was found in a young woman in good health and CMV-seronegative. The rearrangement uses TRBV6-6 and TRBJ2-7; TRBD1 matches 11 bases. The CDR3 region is CASSYQGQGAGEQYF. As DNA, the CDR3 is TGTGCCAGCAGTTACCAAGGACAGGGGGCGGGGGAGCAGTACTTC.